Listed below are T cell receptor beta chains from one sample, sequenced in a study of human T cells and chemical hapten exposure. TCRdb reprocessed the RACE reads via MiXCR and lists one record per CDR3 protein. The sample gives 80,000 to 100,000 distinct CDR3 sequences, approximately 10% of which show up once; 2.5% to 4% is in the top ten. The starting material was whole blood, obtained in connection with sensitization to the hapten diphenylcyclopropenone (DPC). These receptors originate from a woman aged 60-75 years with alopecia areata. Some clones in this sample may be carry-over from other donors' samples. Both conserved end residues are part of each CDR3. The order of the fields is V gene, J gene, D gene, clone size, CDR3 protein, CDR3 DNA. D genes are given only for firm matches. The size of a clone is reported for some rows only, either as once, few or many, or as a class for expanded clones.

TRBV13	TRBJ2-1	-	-	CASSLVGRGYLEQFF	TGTGCCAGCAGCTTAGTTGGCAGGGGTTATCTTGAGCAGTTCTTC
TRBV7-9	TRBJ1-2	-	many	CASSLEGDFSGYTF	TGTGCCAGCAGCTTGGAGGGGGATTTTAGTGGCTACACCTTC
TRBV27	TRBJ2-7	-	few	CASSTGGPSSYEQYF	TGTGCCAGCAGCACCGGGGGGCCGAGCTCCTACGAGCAGTACTTC
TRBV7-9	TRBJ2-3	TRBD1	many	CASRINGDRGAVDTQYF	TGTGCCAGCCGCATCAACGGGGACAGGGGGGCTGTAGATACGCAGTATTTT
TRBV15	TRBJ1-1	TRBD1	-	CATSTDRGRLTMNTEAFF	TGTGCCACCAGCACCGACAGGGGACGGCTTACCATGAACACTGAAGCTTTCTTT
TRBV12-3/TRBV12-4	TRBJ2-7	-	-	CASSLERLYEQYF	TGTGCCAGCAGTTTAGAGCGCCTCTACGAGCAGTACTTC
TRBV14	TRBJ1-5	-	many	CASSPWAGQPQHF	TGTGCCAGCAGCCCGTGGGCAGGGCAGCCCCAGCATTTT
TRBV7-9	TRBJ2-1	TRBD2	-	CASSSPQGSGGRNEQFF	TGTGCCAGCAGCTCCCCTCAGGGGAGCGGGGGCCGAAATGAGCAGTTCTTC
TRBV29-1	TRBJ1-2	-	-	CSVEIAGAGYGYTF	TGCAGCGTTGAAATCGCGGGCGCCGGCTATGGCTACACCTTC
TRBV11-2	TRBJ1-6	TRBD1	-	CASSPTPGQRYNSPLHF	TGTGCCAGCAGCCCAACCCCGGGACAGCGCTATAATTCACCCCTCCACTTT
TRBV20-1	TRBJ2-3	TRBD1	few	CSARWTGGKGTQYF	TGCAGTGCTAGATGGACAGGGGGCAAGGGTACGCAGTATTTT
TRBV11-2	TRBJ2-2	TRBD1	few	CASSLHRGTGELFF	TGTGCCAGCAGCCTCCACAGGGGGACCGGGGAGCTGTTTTTT
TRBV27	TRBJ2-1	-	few	CASSSLQGRYNEQFF	TGTGCCAGCAGTTCCTTGCAGGGGCGCTACAATGAGCAGTTCTTC
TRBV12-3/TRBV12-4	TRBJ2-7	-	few	CASSLFAGPYEQYF	TGTGCCAGCAGCCTCTTTGCTGGACCCTACGAGCAGTACTTC
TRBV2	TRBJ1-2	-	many	CASSENDYGYTF	TGTGCCAGCAGTGAGAATGACTATGGCTACACCTTC
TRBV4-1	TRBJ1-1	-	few	CASSLSKQHGNTEAFF	TGCGCCAGCAGTCTATCCAAGCAACACGGAAACACTGAAGCTTTCTTT
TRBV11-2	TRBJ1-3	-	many	CASSTGPGNSGNTIYF	TGTGCCAGCAGTACAGGACCGGGGAACTCTGGAAACACCATATATTTT
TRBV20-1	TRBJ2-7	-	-	CSADLQQGSNEQYF	TGCAGTGCTGATCTACAACAGGGTTCCAACGAGCAGTACTTC
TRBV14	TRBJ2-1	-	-	CASSQGIQGLQFF	TGTGCCAGCAGCCAAGGTATACAGGGTCTCCAGTTCTTC
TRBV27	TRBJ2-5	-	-	CASSLKGRGPEETQYF	TGTGCCAGCAGTTTAAAGGGTCGGGGCCCGGAAGAGACCCAGTACTTC
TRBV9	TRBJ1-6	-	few	CASSETPISPLHF	TGTGCCAGCAGCGAAACCCCAATTTCACCCCTCCACTTT
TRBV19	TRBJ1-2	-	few	CASRKDDSPNYGYTF	TGTGCCAGTAGGAAAGACGACAGCCCTAACTATGGCTACACCTTC
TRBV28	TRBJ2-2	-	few	CASTGAGELFF	TGTGCCAGCACGGGGGCCGGGGAGCTGTTTTTT
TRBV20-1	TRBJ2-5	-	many	CSMLGETQYF	TGCAGCATGTTGGGGGAGACCCAGTACTTC
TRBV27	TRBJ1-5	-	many	CATGENNQPQHF	TGTGCCACCGGTGAGAACAATCAGCCCCAGCATTTT
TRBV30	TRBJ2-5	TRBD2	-	CAWSPVAGGETQYF	TGTGCCTGGAGTCCAGTAGCGGGGGGAGAGACCCAGTACTTC
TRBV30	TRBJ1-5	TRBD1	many	CAWARQGEPQHF	TGTGCCTGGGCAAGACAGGGGGAGCCCCAGCATTTT
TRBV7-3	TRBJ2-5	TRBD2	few	CASSSGLAVQETQYF	TGTGCCAGCAGCTCTGGACTAGCGGTGCAAGAGACCCAGTACTTC
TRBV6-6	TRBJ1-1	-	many	CASSYRVNTEAFF	TGTGCCAGCAGTTATAGGGTGAACACTGAAGCTTTCTTT
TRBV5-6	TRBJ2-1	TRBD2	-	CASSQRGRYGQFF	TGTGCCAGCAGCCAGCGGGGGAGGTACGGGCAGTTCTTC
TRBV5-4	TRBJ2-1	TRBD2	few	CASSPVAGGRNEQFF	TGTGCCAGCAGCCCGGTAGCGGGGGGGCGCAATGAGCAGTTCTTC
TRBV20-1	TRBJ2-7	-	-	CSARAPPDGPYEQYF	TGCAGTGCTAGAGCCCCCCCCGATGGCCCCTACGAGCAGTACTTC
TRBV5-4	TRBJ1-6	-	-	CASSLQGTDSPLHF	TGTGCCAGCAGCTTGCAGGGAACGGATTCACCCCTCCACTTT
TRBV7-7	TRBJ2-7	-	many	CASSSGGTTEQYF	TGTGCTAGCAGCTCAGGAGGGACAACCGAGCAGTACTTC
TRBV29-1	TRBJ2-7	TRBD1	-	CSVRDSPTYEQYF	TGCAGCGTCCGGGACAGCCCCACCTACGAGCAGTACTTC
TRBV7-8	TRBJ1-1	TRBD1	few	CASSLVDRGVAFF	TGTGCCAGCAGCTTAGTTGACAGGGGAGTTGCTTTCTTT
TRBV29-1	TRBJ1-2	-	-	CSVEWAAYGYTF	TGCAGCGTTGAATGGGCGGCCTATGGCTACACCTTC
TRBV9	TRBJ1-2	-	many	CASSQYDGRGYGYTF	TGTGCCAGCAGCCAATACGATGGCAGGGGCTATGGCTACACCTTC
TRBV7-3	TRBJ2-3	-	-	CASSLMWRDPTDTQYF	TGTGCCAGCAGCTTGATGTGGAGGGACCCCACAGATACGCAGTATTTT
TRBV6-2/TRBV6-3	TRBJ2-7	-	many	CASSTGASYEQYF	TGTGCCAGCAGTACGGGAGCCTCATACGAGCAGTACTTC
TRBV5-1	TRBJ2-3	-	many	CASSPSGVPDTQYF	TGCGCCAGCAGCCCGTCAGGGGTTCCAGATACGCAGTATTTT
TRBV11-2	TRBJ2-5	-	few	CASSPSVSGEETQYF	TGTGCCAGCAGCCCCTCCGTATCGGGGGAAGAGACCCAGTACTTC
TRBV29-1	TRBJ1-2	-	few	CSVERTVYGYTF	TGCAGCGTTGAAAGGACAGTTTATGGCTACACCTTC
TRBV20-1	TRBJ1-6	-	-	CSAVDSYNSPLHF	TGCAGTGCTGTGGACTCCTATAATTCACCCCTCCACTTT
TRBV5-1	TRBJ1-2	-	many	CASSLDRVDGYTF	TGCGCCAGCAGCTTGGACAGGGTTGATGGCTACACCTTC
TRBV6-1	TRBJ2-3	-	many	CASSEWGPGTDTQYF	TGTGCCAGCAGTGAATGGGGTCCGGGAACAGATACGCAGTATTTT
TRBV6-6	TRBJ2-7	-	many	CASSRNRANEQYF	TGTGCCAGCAGCCGGAACAGGGCGAACGAGCAGTACTTC
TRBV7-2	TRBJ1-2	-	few	CASRTTDVYGYTF	TGTGCCAGCAGAACGACAGACGTCTATGGCTACACCTTC
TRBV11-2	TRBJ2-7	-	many	CASSFSTGLYEQYF	TGTGCCAGCAGCTTTAGTACAGGGTTGTACGAGCAGTACTTC
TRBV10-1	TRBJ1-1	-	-	CASSESGRDYREAFF	TGCGCCAGCAGTGAGTCCGGCAGGGACTATAGGGAGGCTTTCTTT